The 8 T cell receptor beta chains given below trace back to one sample, sequenced in a study of blood T cell repertoires in COVID-19. TCRdb's table, derived via immunoSEQ multiplex PCR, lists solely in-frame clones and lacks some. The sample contains some 180,000 clones, about 88% of which appear only once. Specimen: PBMCs or T cells enriched from blood (not recorded which). These receptors all come from a woman between 35 and 50 years old in a cohort exposed to, infected with or recovered from COVID-19 (not recorded which).

V gene TRBV10-3 combines with J gene TRBJ1-2; no clear D. Germline V gene lookup returns CDR1 ENHRY and CDR2 SYGVKD. Deletions cut 3 bases from V and 1 base from J, with 3 bases between. The CDR3 has 12 residues. For the CDR3, the DNA is TGTGCCATCAGTGACGGTAACTATGGCTACACCTTC. It yields the protein CAISDGNYGYTF.

The table lists this clone with a few counts. The V call is TRBV27, the J call TRBJ2-7; 9 positions match TRBD2. J gave up 4 bases and V 6 bases, and 10 bases lay outside the gene matches. The germline gives CDR1 MNHEY, CDR2 SMNVEV (reference sequence). The CDR3 spans 15 residues. This CDR3 reads CASSPGRGGTYEQYF. The CDR3 nucleotides are TGTGCCAGCAGCCCAGGGCGGGGGGGCACGTACGAGCAGTACTTC.

The rearrangement joins TRBV5-4 to TRBJ1-2, with 8 bases fitting TRBD1. There are 14 residues in the CDR3. Germline V gene sequence: CDR1 SGHNT, CDR2 YYREEE (reference sequence). With 4 bases clipped from V and 1 base from J, the junction kept 3 bases outside the gene matches. CDR3 DNA: TGTGCCAGCAGCCCAGACAGGGGTAACTATGGCTACACCTTC. Residues: CASSPDRGNYGYTF. Variable domain in full (rest from reference TRBV5-4 and TRBJ1-2): ETGVTQSPTHLIKTRGQQVTLRCSSQSGHNTVSWYQQALGQGPQFIFQYYREEENGRGNFPPRFSGLQFPNYSSELNVNALELDDSALYLCASSPDRGNYGYTFGSGTRLTVV.

In this sample, this clone turned up a few times. The V and J genes are TRBV28 and TRBJ2-7, with 14 bases lining up with TRBD2. CDR3 length equals 15 residues. Germline loops: CDR1 MDHEN, CDR2 SYDVKM. V lost 5 bases, J lost 4 bases, and 4 bases stayed unmatched. The CDR3 DNA reads as TGTGCCAGCAGTGCCGGGACTAGCGGGGGTTACGAGCAGTACTTC. Its protein product is CASSAGTSGGYEQYF.

This chain links TRBV4-2 with TRBJ2-3; TRBD2 matches at 12 bases. Trimming at V came to 1 base and at J to 0 bases, leaving 5 bases not matched to a gene. Germline lookup yields CDR1 LGHNA and CDR2 YNFKEQ. The length of the CDR3 is 18 residues. CDR3 in amino acids: CASSQGTSGEYSTDTQYF. CDR3 sequence (DNA): TGTGCCAGCAGCCAAGGGACTAGCGGGGAGTATAGCACAGATACGCAGTATTTT.

This chain's CDR3 is CASSLEPRGYGYTF. For the CDR3, the DNA is TGCGCCAGCAGCTTAGAACCTCGGGGCTATGGCTACACCTTC. V usage is TRBV5-1 and J usage is TRBJ1-2; D not certain. This CDR3 has 14 amino acids. CDR1 is SGHRS and CDR2 is YFSETQ in the germline V gene. V was clipped by 2 bases and J by 4 bases, with 12 bases between them.

This chain links TRBV27 with TRBJ2-1, with TRBD1 as a possible D gene (7 bases). The CDR3 has 17 residues. The V gene's germline CDR1 is MNHEY and CDR2 SMNVEV (reference sequence). V was pared by 5 bases and J by 4 bases, with 21 bases between. The CDR3 protein is CASSAFLQGRPYNEQFF. The CDR3 DNA is TGTGCCAGCAGTGCGTTTTTACAGGGGAGGCCTTACAATGAGCAGTTCTTC.

The V call is TRBV4-3, the J call TRBJ2-2; TRBD1 agrees at 9 bases. The CDR3 loop spans 18 amino acids. Germline CDR1 and CDR2: LGHNA and YSLEER. The V and J ends lost 3 bases and 4 bases, in that order; junction bases with no gene match: 12. The DNA of the CDR3 is TGCGCCAGCAGCCACCTCCCCTACAGGGGGCTAGGCACCGGGGAGCTGTTTTTT. This sequence encodes CASSHLPYRGLGTGELFF.